Listed below are T cell receptor beta chains from one sample, sequenced in a study of a mutant IDH1 vaccine in newly diagnosed glioma. Here immunoSEQ multiplex PCR was the method, and the copy in TCRdb shows in-frame clones only, minus some. The repertoire has roughly 99,000 clones, approximately 90% of them found once; the top ten carry approximately 0.58%. This specimen consisted of PBMCs, obtained from a glioma patient treated with radiotherapy, temozolomide or both. These receptors were taken from a woman aged 45-59 years with glioma. The CDR3 runs from the conserved cysteine through the conserved F or W. A D gene is named only where the DNA matches it firmly. Clone sizes are given selectively: once, few, many, or a class where the clone is expanded.

v_gene	j_gene	abundance	d_gene	CDR3aa	CDR3nt
TRBV19	TRBJ1-1	.	TRBD1	CASSIWTGGAHTEAFF	TGTGCCAGTAGTATTTGGACAGGGGGCGCGCACACTGAAGCTTTCTTT
TRBV2	TRBJ2-7	.	.	CASRGRYEQYF	TGTGCCAGCAGGGGTCGCTACGAGCAGTACTTC
TRBV19	TRBJ1-5	.	.	CASSIDRGNQPQHF	TGTGCCAGTAGTATAGACCGGGGGAATCAGCCCCAGCATTTT
TRBV5-1	TRBJ1-4	.	.	CASRYQGQPGEKLFF	TGCGCCAGCAGATATCAGGGGCAACCGGGCGAAAAACTGTTTTTT
TRBV5-1	TRBJ1-4	.	.	CASSLVPSPATNEKLFF	TGCGCCAGCAGCTTGGTACCCAGCCCCGCAACTAATGAAAAACTGTTTTTT
TRBV28	TRBJ1-2	.	.	CASSSQTIYGYTF	TGTGCCAGCAGTTCACAGACCATCTATGGCTACACCTTC
TRBV4-1	TRBJ1-1	.	.	CASSQAGKRSAEAFF	TGCGCCAGCAGCCAAGCAGGGAAGAGGTCGGCTGAAGCTTTCTTT
TRBV7-9	TRBJ2-5	.	.	CASSRGSEETQYF	TGTGCCAGCAGCCGGGGGAGTGAAGAGACCCAGTACTTC
TRBV18	TRBJ2-7	.	.	CASSPPGALAAYEQYF	TGTGCCAGCTCACCACCGGGCGCACTAGCCGCCTACGAGCAGTACTTC
TRBV29-1	TRBJ2-7	.	TRBD2	CSGRASGSYEQYF	TGCAGCGGCCGAGCTAGCGGTTCCTACGAGCAGTACTTC
TRBV27	TRBJ2-5	.	.	CASSFWGRSDQYF	TGTGCCAGCAGTTTCTGGGGGCGTTCAGACCAGTACTTC
TRBV10-1	TRBJ1-1	few	.	CASSADSAGNTEAFF	TGCGCCAGCAGTGCCGACTCAGCGGGGAACACTGAAGCTTTCTTT
TRBV5-5	TRBJ2-3	.	.	CASSLFSTDTQYF	TGTGCCAGCAGCCTCTTCAGCACAGATACGCAGTATTTT
TRBV6-1	TRBJ2-3	.	TRBD2	CASSELAGGPDTQYF	TGTGCCAGCAGTGAACTAGCGGGAGGGCCAGATACGCAGTATTTT
TRBV6-1	TRBJ1-5	.	TRBD1	CASSSQGASNQPQHF	TGTGCCAGCAGTAGCCAGGGGGCTAGCAATCAGCCCCAGCATTTT
TRBV2	TRBJ2-6	few	.	CATNNRASGANVLTF	TGTGCCACCAACAACAGGGCGTCCGGGGCCAACGTCCTGACTTTC
TRBV14	TRBJ2-7	.	.	CASSQDVQLQYF	TGTGCCAGCAGCCAAGATGTTCAGTTACAGTACTTC
TRBV4-2	TRBJ2-5	few	TRBD2	CASSLVGLARETQYF	TGTGCGAGCAGCCTTGTGGGACTAGCGAGGGAGACCCAGTACTTC
TRBV19	TRBJ1-2	.	.	CASSSGGRGSHYGYTF	TGTGCCAGTAGTTCCGGGGGGCGCGGGTCCCACTATGGCTACACCTTC
TRBV5-1	TRBJ2-7	few	.	CASSSQGAQHF	TGCGCCAGCAGCTCCCAGGGAGCGCAGCACTTC
TRBV19	TRBJ1-5	medium-sized	.	CASSTLPDQPQHF	TGTGCCAGTAGTACATTGCCTGATCAGCCCCAGCATTTT
TRBV5-1	TRBJ1-3	.	.	CASRPDTVGNTIYF	TGCGCCAGCAGACCCGATACGGTCGGAAACACCATATATTTT
TRBV9	TRBJ1-2	.	.	CASSPPQAPGYTF	TGTGCCAGCAGCCCCCCCCAGGCCCCTGGCTACACCTTC
TRBV5-4	TRBJ2-7	.	.	CASSLTHSYEQYF	TGTGCCAGCAGCTTGACCCACTCCTACGAGCAGTACTTC
TRBV28	TRBJ1-3	.	.	CASSHPGLSSGNTIYF	TGTGCCAGCAGTCACCCGGGGTTGAGCTCTGGAAACACCATATATTTT
TRBV9	TRBJ2-7	large	.	CASSPPSGRYEQYF	TGTGCCAGCAGCCCGCCGTCTGGCAGGTACGAGCAGTACTTC
TRBV7-2	TRBJ2-5	.	.	CASSLIREETQYF	TGTGCCAGCAGCCTAATTAGGGAGGAGACCCAGTACTTC
TRBV28	TRBJ2-2	.	.	CASKRVSTGELFF	TGTGCCAGCAAGAGAGTGAGCACCGGGGAGCTGTTTTTT
TRBV7-3	TRBJ2-3	.	TRBD2	CASSSYSGSTDTQYF	TGTGCCAGCAGCTCCTATAGCGGGAGCACAGATACGCAGTATTTT
TRBV27	TRBJ2-1	.	TRBD1	CASSPGQGPYNEQFF	TGTGCCAGCAGTCCCGGACAGGGGCCCTACAATGAGCAGTTCTTC
TRBV6-5	TRBJ1-1	.	.	CASSSYSGTTEAFF	TGTGCCAGCAGTTCTTATTCCGGGACAACTGAAGCTTTCTTT